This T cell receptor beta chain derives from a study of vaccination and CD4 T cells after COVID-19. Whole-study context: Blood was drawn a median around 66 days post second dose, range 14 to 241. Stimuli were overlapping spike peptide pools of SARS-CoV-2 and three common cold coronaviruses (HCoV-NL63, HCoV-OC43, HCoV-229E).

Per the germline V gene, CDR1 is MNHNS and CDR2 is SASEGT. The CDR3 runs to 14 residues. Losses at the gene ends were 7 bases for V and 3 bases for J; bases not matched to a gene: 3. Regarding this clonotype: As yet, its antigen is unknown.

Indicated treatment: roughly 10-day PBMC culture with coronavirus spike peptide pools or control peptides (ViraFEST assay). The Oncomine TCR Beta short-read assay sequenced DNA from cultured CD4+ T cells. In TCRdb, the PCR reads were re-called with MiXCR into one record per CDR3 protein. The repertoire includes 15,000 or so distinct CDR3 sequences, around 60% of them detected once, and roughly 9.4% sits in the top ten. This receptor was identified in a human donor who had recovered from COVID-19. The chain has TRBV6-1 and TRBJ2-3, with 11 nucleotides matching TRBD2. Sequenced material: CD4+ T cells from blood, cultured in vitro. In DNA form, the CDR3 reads TGTGCCAGCACGTTAGCGGGAGGGACAGATACGCAGTATTTT. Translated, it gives CASTLAGGTDTQYF.